This TCR beta chain derives from a study of CD8 T cells in cerebrospinal fluid in Alzheimer's disease. Broader study findings: EBV-specific TCRs in cerebrospinal fluid reportedly do not establish a causal EBV–Alzheimer's link.

CSF cells were profiled by 10X single-cell V(D)J and 5' expression. TCRdb reworked the 10x single-cell sequencing reads into one entry per CDR3 protein, no DNA. The sample features 1,500 or so distinct CDR3 sequences, with 5.6% in its top ten. Participants were all in good physical condition and free of acute infection. This clonotype is classed as medium-sized (0.01 to 0.1%) by frequency. Its antigen is unknown. The TCR sequence derives from a human donor with Alzheimer's disease. Sequenced material: cerebrospinal fluid.

The chain's CDR3 is CASSSGTPYEQYF. The chain recombines TRBV6-1 with TRBJ2-7. Germline V gene lookup returns CDR1 MNHNS and CDR2 SASEGT. The CDR3 runs 13 residues.